This TCR beta chain was identified in a study of OX40 agonist ivuxolimab in advanced cancers. Findings and caveats of the study: Circulating CD4+ and CD8+ T cells showed clonal expansion by week 6 at 0.1 to 3.0 mg/kg.

Some clones are missing from TCRdb's copy, which holds only in-frame ones; the method was immunoSEQ multiplex PCR. The sample lists tens of thousands of clones, roughly nine tenths seen once, with roughly 28% in the top ten. Trimming pared 0 bases from V and 7 bases from J, leaving 18 bases between. CDR3 length equals 17 residues. CDR1 LGHNA and CDR2 YNFKEQ come from the germline V gene. Comments on this clone: Its cognate antigen is unknown.

The receptor comes from an adult with an advanced solid tumor such as melanoma, head and neck, liver or kidney cancer. The chain combines TRBV4-2 with TRBJ2-2, with D possibly TRBD2 on 5 matching bases. Material: CD4+ or CD8+ T cells sorted from blood, obtained in a trial of the OX40 agonist ivuxolimab. In DNA form, the CDR3 reads TGTGCCAGCAGCCAAGATTCGGACTCACGGTGGTACGGGGAGCTGTTTTTT. Encoded protein: CASSQDSDSRWYGELFF.